The 23 T cell receptor beta chains presented below share a single source sample, sequenced in a study of Graves' ophthalmopathy and Graves' hyperthyroidism. Scientists amplified the TCR beta CDR3 regions from RNA transcripts. RT-PCR with HTBI primers came first, then second-round multiplex PCR. TCRdb re-called the multiplex PCR reads through MiXCR, storing one row per CDR3 protein. The sample contains 500,000 to 600,000 distinct CDR3 sequences, less than 45% of which appear only once. Sequenced: peripheral blood or thyroid tissue (not recorded which). Every receptor here comes from an adult man with Graves' hyperthyroidism.

Details on this clonotype: This may be a read error: a much more frequent sequence differs by one nucleotide. This chain links TRBV4-1 with TRBJ1-2; no definite D call. The CDR3 runs to 14 residues. The V gene's germline CDR1 is MGHRA and CDR2 YSYEKL. The CDR3 loop is CASSQDSARSGYAF. Written as DNA, the CDR3 is TGCGCCAGCAGCCAAGATTCGGCCCGATCGGGCTACGCCTTC.

This clonotype was counted ten times or more. V gene TRBV5-1 combines with J gene TRBJ1-4; D unclear. V was clipped by 4 bases and J by 0 bases, with 10 bases between them. This CDR3 has 15 residues. Germline V CDR1 and CDR2: SGHRS, YFSETQ. The CDR3 spells CASSVEPTTNEKLFF. DNA for the CDR3: TGCGCCAGCAGCGTGGAGCCCACAACTAATGAAAAACTGTTTTTT. Combining the CDR3 with reference TRBV5-1 and TRBJ1-4 gives the whole variable domain KAGVTQTPRYLIKTRGQQVTLSCSPISGHRSVSWYQQTPGQGLQFLFEYFSETQRNKGNFPGRFSGRQFSNSRSEMNVSTLELGDSALYLCASSVEPTTNEKLFFGSGTQLSVL.

At least ten counts were recorded for this clonotype. This chain connects TRBV10-3 to TRBJ1-3; D gene unclear. V was trimmed by 0 bases and J by 0 bases, leaving 9 bases between them. Germline V CDR1 and CDR2: ENHRY, SYGVKD. The CDR3 consists of 16 residues. In DNA, the CDR3 is TGTGCCATCAGTGAGTCGTCTGGGAGCTCTGGAAACACCATATATTTT. Protein product: CAISESSGSSGNTIYF.

This chain uses TRBV24-1 with TRBJ2-7; possibly TRBD2 for D (6 bases). V gave up 8 bases and J gave up 0 bases, with 10 bases separating them. The CDR3 contains 13 residues. Germline CDR1 and CDR2: KGHDR and SFDVKD. The CDR3, as DNA: TGTGCCACCAACGACGGGAGCTCCTACGAGCAGTACTTC. The encoded protein is CATNDGSSYEQYF.

This clonotype was counted a few times. The chain employs TRBV7-3 and TRBJ2-3; 9 nucleotides line up with TRBD1. V gave up 3 bases and J gave up 6 bases; unmatched junction bases: 7. The germline CDR1 and CDR2 sequences are SGHTA and FQGTGA. The CDR3 contains 15 residues. This chain's CDR3 is CASSLDGGTGDTQYF. The CDR3 DNA reads as TGTGCCAGCAGCTTGGATGGAGGGACAGGGGATACGCAGTATTTT.

J is TRBJ2-3 and V is TRBV2; the D gene is possibly TRBD2 (6 bases). CDR1 is SNHLY and CDR2 is FYNNEI in the germline V gene. Trimming removed 6 bases at V and 5 bases at J, with 12 bases between. The CDR3 loop spans 13 amino acids. The CDR3 protein is CASSGRLGDTQYF. The CDR3 region has the DNA TGTGCCAGCAGCGGGAGATTGGGAGATACGCAGTATTTT.

Ten or more counts support this clonotype. V gene TRBV14 combines with J gene TRBJ2-2, with D possibly being TRBD1 (5 bases). Germline values: CDR1 SGHDN, CDR2 FVKESK. V lost 2 bases and J 3 bases, leaving 13 bases between the germline ends. CDR3 size: 16 residues. CDR3 coding DNA: TGTGCCAGCAGCCAACATGACAGCTACTACACCGGGGAGCTGTTTTTT. Its translation is CASSQHDSYYTGELFF. Complete variable domain (other parts from reference TRBV14 and TRBJ2-2): EAGVTQFPSHSVIEKGQTVTLRCDPISGHDNLYWYRRVMGKEIKFLLHFVKESKQDESGMPNNRFLAERTGGTYSTLKVQPAELEDSGVYFCASSQHDSYYTGELFFGEGSRLTVL.

This clonotype was counted between two and nine times. The chain has TRBV27 and TRBJ2-7, with 8 bases identical to TRBD2. The CDR3 sequence is 14 residues long. With 7 bases clipped from V and 3 bases from J, the junction kept 8 bases outside the gene matches. Germline V gene data show CDR1 as MNHEY and CDR2 as SMNVEV (reference sequence). CDR3 DNA sequence: TGTGCCAGCAAAGACGTAGCGGGAATCTACGAGCAGTACTTC. This sequence encodes CASKDVAGIYEQYF.

This clonotype was observed many times. This chain joins TRBV5-8 and TRBJ1-2, with TRBD1 as a possible D gene (5 bases). There are 15 residues in the CDR3. V was clipped by 0 bases and J by 2 bases, with 11 bases between them. Germline V gene data show CDR1 as SGHTS and CDR2 as YDEGEE. CDR3 nucleotide sequence: TGTGCCAGCAGCTTGGGGGCAGGGACGAACTATGGCTACACCTTC. It is translated as CASSLGAGTNYGYTF.

With respect to this clonotype: It may be a read error: a sequence one base away is much more abundant. The V call is TRBV29-1, the J call TRBJ2-5; TRBD2 is a possible D gene (5 bases). CDR3 size: 13 residues. Trimming removed 6 bases at V and 5 bases at J, with 16 bases between. Germline V CDR1 and CDR2: SQVTM, ANQGSEA. This chain's CDR3 is CSVGDNGGETQYF. The CDR3 DNA reads as TGCAGCGTGGGTGACAATGGCGGGGAGACCCAGTACTTC. The whole variable domain, remainder taken from reference TRBV29-1 and TRBJ2-5, is SAVISQKPSRDICQRGTSLTIQCQVDSQVTMMFWYRQQPGQSLTLIATANQGSEATYESGFVIDKFPISRPNLTFSTLTVSNMSPEDSSIYLCSVGDNGGETQYFGPGTRLLVL.

This clonotype has ten or more counts. The rearrangement uses TRBV13 and TRBJ2-6; 8 bases are shared with TRBD1. The CDR3 contains 16 residues. Trimming removed 5 bases from V and 2 bases from J; junction bases left unmatched: 5. Germline V gives CDR1 PRHDT, CDR2 FYEKMQ (reference sequence). For the CDR3, the DNA is TGTGCCAGCAGCGAAGACAGGGGACCTGGGGCCAACGTCCTGACTTTC. It codes for CASSEDRGPGANVLTF.

This clonotype was recorded at least ten times. The V call is TRBV11-2, the J call TRBJ2-5, with 10 nucleotides matching TRBD1. The V segment lost 2 bases and the J segment 4 bases; nucleotides outside the gene matches: 1. The CDR3 runs 14 residues. In germline, CDR1 is SGHAT, CDR2 FQNNGV. CDR3 amino acids: CASSLRTGGETQYF. The CDR3 DNA sequence: TGTGCCAGCAGCTTACGGACAGGGGGAGAGACCCAGTACTTC.

This clonotype was counted once. A read error is possible here, since a much larger clone lies one base away. The J gene is TRBJ1-2, the V gene TRBV10-3; 7 nucleotides match TRBD1. The CDR3 runs 11 residues. Per germline, CDR1 ENHRY and CDR2 SYGVKD. Trimming took 11 bases from V and 7 from J; bases not matched to a gene: 7. The CDR3 nucleotides read TGTGCCGGCTGGACAGGTACTGGCTACACCTTC. It translates to CAGWTGTGYTF.

This clonotype was seen a single time. This may arise from a read error, as a much more abundant clone is one base away. This chain connects TRBV7-2 to TRBJ2-7; 11 bases align to TRBD2. This CDR3 contains 14 residues. J was trimmed by 3 bases and V by 5 bases; bases with no gene match: 3. From germline, CDR1 is SGHTA and CDR2 FQGNSA. CDR3 loop: CASSLSGGDYEQYF. The DNA of the CDR3 is TGTGCCAGCAGCCTTAGCGGGGGGGACTACGAGCAGTACTTC.

The chain links TRBV2 to TRBJ1-5, with a weak D call TRBD1 (6 bases). V was shortened by 7 bases and J by 0 bases, with 10 bases between the two germline ends. The CDR3 spans 14 residues. Germline V gene data show CDR1 as SNHLY and CDR2 as FYNNEI. The CDR3 region is CASKGGYSNQPQHF. Written as DNA, the CDR3 is TGTGCCAGCAAGGGGGGATATAGCAATCAGCCCCAGCATTTT.

This clonotype was counted at least ten times. This chain links TRBV2 with TRBJ1-3, with 7 nucleotides matching TRBD1. Trimming cost V 2 bases and J 0 bases; bases outside gene matches: 13. The CDR3 extends over 19 amino acids. The germline CDR1 and CDR2 sequences are SNHLY and FYNNEI. In DNA form, the CDR3 reads TGTGCCAGCAGTGAATCCCCTGCGACAGGGAGCTCCTCTGGAAACACCATATATTTT. Protein product: CASSESPATGSSSGNTIYF.

Concerning this clonotype: Likely a read error: the CDR3 ends without its conserved phenylalanine or tryptophan. The chain links TRBV11-2 to TRBJ2-7; 7 bases are shared with TRBD2. Unmatched junction bases numbered 3, after V lost 4 bases and J lost 0 bases. This CDR3 spans 14 amino acids. The V gene's germline CDR1 is SGHAT and CDR2 FQNNGV. In DNA, the CDR3 is TGTGCCAGCAGCTCCGGGGGGTCCTCCTACGAGCAGTACCTC. This sequence encodes CASSSGGSSYEQYL.

This clonotype appeared many times. The chain carries TRBV9 and TRBJ2-7; 7 positions match TRBD1. Losses at the gene ends were 0 bases for V and 6 bases for J; bases not matched to a gene: 6. Germline loops: CDR1 SGDLS, CDR2 YYNGEE. The CDR3 sequence is 14 residues long. CDR3 DNA sequence: TGTGCCAGCAGCGTAGGGGACAGCGGTCCCGAGCAGTACTTC. Translation gives CASSVGDSGPEQYF.

This clonotype was observed a few times. J is TRBJ1-5 and V is TRBV19; D is uncertain. Germline values: CDR1 LNHDA, CDR2 SQIVND (reference sequence). Trimming removed 5 bases at V and 0 bases at J, with 17 bases between. This CDR3 comprises 17 residues. The CDR3 spells CASSWGLASSSNQPQHF. In DNA, the CDR3 is TGTGCCAGTAGTTGGGGTCTTGCGTCGTCTAGCAATCAGCCCCAGCATTTT.

This chain uses TRBV27 with TRBJ2-5; TRBD2 aligns across 7 bases. The CDR3 is made up of 14 amino acids. The germline V gene encodes CDR1 MNHEY and CDR2 SMNVEV (reference sequence). Unmatched junction bases numbered 9, after V lost 6 bases and J lost 5 bases. CDR3 amino acids: CASRPLGGEETQYF. In nucleotides, the CDR3 is TGTGCCAGCAGACCCTTGGGGGGGGAGGAGACCCAGTACTTC.

This clonotype was counted at least ten times. The J gene is TRBJ1-2, the V gene TRBV4-2; D not resolved. Germline V gives CDR1 LGHNA, CDR2 YNFKEQ. CDR3 length equals 15 residues. Trimming removed 0 bases at V and 5 bases at J, with 13 bases between. CDR3: CASSQDKGMGYGYTF. The CDR3 region has the DNA TGTGCCAGCAGCCAAGATAAGGGAATGGGGTATGGCTACACCTTC.

The CDR3 coding sequence is TGTGCCAGCAGTTACAGGTCCGGGGCCAACGTCCTGACTTTC. It is translated as CASSYRSGANVLTF. The chain combines TRBV6-1 with TRBJ2-6, with D possibly matching TRBD1 (5 bases). The V gene lost 5 bases and the J gene lost 4 bases, with 9 bases spanning the gap. CDR3 length equals 14 residues. Germline assignment: CDR1 MNHNS and CDR2 SASEGT.

The chain employs TRBV7-9 and TRBJ2-7, with 10 bases matching TRBD1. Germline V lookup: CDR1 SEHNR, CDR2 FQNEAQ (reference sequence). Trimming took 3 bases from V and 3 from J; bases not matched to a gene: 5. CDR3 length equals 15 residues. In nucleotides, the CDR3 is TGTGCCAGCAGCTTCACCGGGACAGGGGTCTACGAGCAGTACTTC. This codes for CASSFTGTGVYEQYF. The entire variable domain, with the rest obtained from reference TRBV7-9 and TRBJ2-7, is as follows: DTGVSQNPRHKITKRGQNVTFRCDPISEHNRLYWYRQTLGQGPEFLTYFQNEAQLEKSRLLSDRFSAERPKGSFSTLEIQRTEQGDSAMYLCASSFTGTGVYEQYFGPGTRLTVT.